The rows below give T cell receptor beta chains drawn from one sample of a study of vaccination and CD4 T cells after COVID-19. Their specific antigens are unknown. TCRdb passed the PCR reads through MiXCR, listing each CDR3 protein once. Of about 16,000 distinct CDR3 sequences in the sample, approximately 48% were seen once. The sequencing sample was made of CD4+ T cells from blood, cultured in vitro. The receptors stem from a human donor who had recovered from COVID-19. Both conserved end residues are part of each CDR3. Fields, in order: D gene, J gene, clone size, V gene, CDR3 protein, CDR3 DNA. The D gene is left open where the match is weak. The listing skips clone size in some rows; elsewhere it reads once, few, many or a size class.

D gene: .
J gene: TRBJ2-7
clone size: .
V gene: TRBV15
CDR3 protein: CATLHPDRSYEQYF
CDR3 DNA: TGTGCCACACTGCACCCAGACAGGTCCTACGAGCAGTACTTC

D gene: TRBD1
J gene: TRBJ1-2
clone size: .
V gene: TRBV11-3
CDR3 protein: CASSLAYRGPTPTNYGYTF
CDR3 DNA: TGTGCCAGCAGCTTAGCGTACAGGGGGCCAACACCGACTAACTATGGCTACACCTTC

D gene: TRBD2
J gene: TRBJ2-1
clone size: .
V gene: TRBV20-1
CDR3 protein: CSAPGREKANEQFF
CDR3 DNA: TGCAGTGCACCCGGGCGGGAGAAGGCCAATGAGCAGTTCTTC

D gene: TRBD1
J gene: TRBJ1-2
clone size: .
V gene: TRBV12-3/TRBV12-4
CDR3 protein: CASSWGQGVNYGYTF
CDR3 DNA: TGTGCCAGCAGTTGGGGACAGGGAGTAAACTATGGCTACACCTTC

D gene: .
J gene: TRBJ2-1
clone size: .
V gene: TRBV6-2/TRBV6-3
CDR3 protein: CASNTGHHNEQFF
CDR3 DNA: TGTGCCAGCAACACGGGACACCACAATGAGCAGTTCTTC

D gene: .
J gene: TRBJ2-1
clone size: .
V gene: TRBV20-1
CDR3 protein: CSARLADARNEQFF
CDR3 DNA: TGCAGTGCTAGACTAGCTGACGCCAGAAATGAGCAGTTCTTC

D gene: .
J gene: TRBJ1-1
clone size: .
V gene: TRBV24-1
CDR3 protein: CATSDLGLEGTEAFF
CDR3 DNA: TGTGCCACCAGTGATTTGGGCCTGGAGGGCACTGAAGCTTTCTTT

D gene: .
J gene: TRBJ2-2
clone size: few
V gene: TRBV6-5
CDR3 protein: CASSYGLGNTGELFF
CDR3 DNA: TGTGCCAGCAGTTACGGACTTGGGAACACCGGGGAGCTGTTTTTT

D gene: .
J gene: TRBJ2-1
clone size: once
V gene: TRBV12-3/TRBV12-4
CDR3 protein: CASRSYLWQFF
CDR3 DNA: TGTGCCAGCAGATCGTACCTATGGCAGTTCTTC

D gene: .
J gene: TRBJ1-2
clone size: .
V gene: TRBV7-2
CDR3 protein: CASSLLGGNYGYTF
CDR3 DNA: TGTGCCAGCAGCCTCTTAGGGGGGAACTATGGCTACACCTTC

D gene: TRBD1
J gene: TRBJ2-7
clone size: .
V gene: TRBV27
CDR3 protein: CASSLGQGVYEQYF
CDR3 DNA: TGTGCCAGCAGTCTTGGACAGGGGGTCTACGAGCAGTACTTC

D gene: .
J gene: TRBJ2-3
clone size: few
V gene: TRBV10-3
CDR3 protein: CAISESGTVGTDTQYF
CDR3 DNA: TGTGCCATCAGTGAGTCAGGGACGGTGGGCACAGATACGCAGTATTTT

D gene: .
J gene: TRBJ2-2
clone size: .
V gene: TRBV7-3
CDR3 protein: CASSSGTRIGELFF
CDR3 DNA: TGTGCCAGCAGCTCCGGGACACGGATCGGGGAGCTGTTTTTT

D gene: .
J gene: TRBJ1-5
clone size: .
V gene: TRBV20-1
CDR3 protein: CSAARGGQPQHF
CDR3 DNA: TGCAGTGCTGCCAGAGGTGGTCAGCCCCAGCATTTT

D gene: .
J gene: TRBJ2-3
clone size: .
V gene: TRBV7-2
CDR3 protein: CASSRSLGISTDTQYF
CDR3 DNA: TGTGCCAGCAGCCGCTCGCTAGGCATTAGCACAGATACGCAGTATTTT

D gene: .
J gene: TRBJ2-1
clone size: .
V gene: TRBV20-1
CDR3 protein: CSASSGHEQFF
CDR3 DNA: TGCAGTGCTAGTTCCGGACATGAGCAGTTCTTC

D gene: .
J gene: TRBJ1-2
clone size: .
V gene: TRBV21-1
CDR3 protein: CASSKFGGRTGYTF
CDR3 DNA: TGTGCCAGCAGCAAATTCGGGGGGCGCACTGGCTACACCTTC

D gene: .
J gene: TRBJ1-5
clone size: few
V gene: TRBV18
CDR3 protein: CASSPRDARSQHF
CDR3 DNA: TGTGCCAGCTCACCCCGGGACGCGCGATCCCAGCATTTT

D gene: .
J gene: TRBJ1-2
clone size: once
V gene: TRBV7-3
CDR3 protein: CASSLTGGPLYGYTF
CDR3 DNA: TGTGCCAGCAGCTTAACCGGGGGACCGCTTTATGGCTACACCTTC

D gene: TRBD2
J gene: TRBJ2-1
clone size: .
V gene: TRBV7-7
CDR3 protein: CASSFGLAGVVDEQFF
CDR3 DNA: TGTGCCAGCAGCTTCGGACTAGCGGGAGTTGTAGATGAGCAGTTCTTC

D gene: TRBD1
J gene: TRBJ2-7
clone size: large
V gene: TRBV29-1
CDR3 protein: CSVEPGTGKYEQYF
CDR3 DNA: TGCAGCGTTGAGCCTGGGACAGGGAAATACGAGCAGTACTTC

D gene: .
J gene: TRBJ1-2
clone size: few
V gene: TRBV7-2
CDR3 protein: CASSPHLVNGYTF
CDR3 DNA: TGTGCCAGCAGCCCTCACTTGGTCAATGGCTACACCTTC

D gene: .
J gene: TRBJ2-7
clone size: .
V gene: TRBV18
CDR3 protein: CASSPEVGGREQYF
CDR3 DNA: TGTGCCAGCTCACCGGAGGTTGGGGGCCGCGAGCAGTACTTC

D gene: .
J gene: TRBJ1-1
clone size: .
V gene: TRBV27
CDR3 protein: CASKGWGRNTEAFF
CDR3 DNA: TGTGCCAGCAAAGGATGGGGACGGAACACTGAAGCTTTCTTT

D gene: TRBD1
J gene: TRBJ1-1
clone size: .
V gene: TRBV2
CDR3 protein: CANLDRGVNTEAFF
CDR3 DNA: TGTGCCAACCTAGACAGGGGCGTGAACACTGAAGCTTTCTTT

D gene: .
J gene: TRBJ2-3
clone size: .
V gene: TRBV6-5
CDR3 protein: CASSYQGVRGRSDTQYF
CDR3 DNA: TGTGCCAGCAGTTACCAGGGAGTCAGGGGCCGATCAGATACGCAGTATTTT

D gene: .
J gene: TRBJ2-3
clone size: .
V gene: TRBV28
CDR3 protein: CASSPTSGWPGTDTQYF
CDR3 DNA: TGTGCCAGCAGCCCCACCTCTGGCTGGCCCGGGACAGATACGCAGTATTTT

D gene: TRBD1
J gene: TRBJ2-2
clone size: few
V gene: TRBV10-3
CDR3 protein: CAISDGQGANTGELFF
CDR3 DNA: TGTGCCATCAGTGATGGACAGGGGGCGAACACCGGGGAGCTGTTTTTT

D gene: TRBD1
J gene: TRBJ2-3
clone size: .
V gene: TRBV20-1
CDR3 protein: CSAPGQGYTDTQYF
CDR3 DNA: TGCAGTGCTCCGGGACAGGGTTACACAGATACGCAGTATTTT

D gene: TRBD1
J gene: TRBJ1-1
clone size: few
V gene: TRBV7-2
CDR3 protein: CASSSGQGTEAFF
CDR3 DNA: TGTGCCAGCAGCTCGGGACAGGGAACTGAAGCTTTCTTT

D gene: TRBD1
J gene: TRBJ2-7
clone size: .
V gene: TRBV10-1
CDR3 protein: CASSESYRGYEQYF
CDR3 DNA: TGCGCCAGCAGTGAGTCTTACAGGGGGTACGAGCAGTACTTC

D gene: TRBD2
J gene: TRBJ2-2
clone size: .
V gene: TRBV7-9
CDR3 protein: CASSLGLAGSGELFF
CDR3 DNA: TGTGCCAGCAGCTTGGGACTAGCGGGATCCGGGGAGCTGTTTTTT

D gene: .
J gene: TRBJ2-3
clone size: once
V gene: TRBV4-1
CDR3 protein: CASSQPGRGTDTQYF
CDR3 DNA: TGCGCCAGCAGCCAACCGGGAAGGGGCACAGATACGCAGTATTTT

D gene: .
J gene: TRBJ1-1
clone size: .
V gene: TRBV11-3
CDR3 protein: CASSPIGGRETEAFF
CDR3 DNA: TGTGCCAGCAGCCCTATTGGGGGGCGCGAGACGGAAGCTTTCTTT

D gene: .
J gene: TRBJ2-1
clone size: .
V gene: TRBV27
CDR3 protein: CASSLSGSGYNEQFF
CDR3 DNA: TGTGCCAGCAGTTTGTCGGGGTCGGGCTACAATGAGCAGTTCTTC

D gene: .
J gene: TRBJ1-5
clone size: .
V gene: TRBV7-9
CDR3 protein: CASSLGDRQPQHF
CDR3 DNA: TGTGCCAGCAGCTTAGGGGATCGGCAGCCCCAGCATTTT

D gene: .
J gene: TRBJ2-6
clone size: .
V gene: TRBV7-6
CDR3 protein: CASSQLAGANVLTF
CDR3 DNA: TGTGCCAGCAGTCAATTAGCCGGGGCCAACGTCCTGACTTTC

D gene: .
J gene: TRBJ2-5
clone size: .
V gene: TRBV5-1
CDR3 protein: CASSLRGSDETQYF
CDR3 DNA: TGCGCCAGCAGCTTGCGAGGATCAGATGAGACCCAGTACTTC

D gene: .
J gene: TRBJ1-1
clone size: few
V gene: TRBV20-1
CDR3 protein: CSADLGRPNTEAFF
CDR3 DNA: TGCAGTGCTGACTTGGGACGACCTAACACTGAAGCTTTCTTT

D gene: TRBD1
J gene: TRBJ2-2
clone size: .
V gene: TRBV10-3
CDR3 protein: CAIKGDRAGTGELFF
CDR3 DNA: TGTGCCATCAAGGGGGACAGGGCCGGCACCGGGGAGCTGTTTTTT

D gene: .
J gene: TRBJ2-3
clone size: .
V gene: TRBV7-2
CDR3 protein: CASSLALGGTARWNTQYF
CDR3 DNA: TGTGCCAGCAGCTTAGCGCTGGGCGGGACGGCGCGATGGAATACGCAGTATTTT

D gene: TRBD2
J gene: TRBJ2-3
clone size: .
V gene: TRBV24-1
CDR3 protein: CATSDLGLAGGFTDTQYF
CDR3 DNA: TGTGCCACCAGTGACCTAGGGCTAGCGGGAGGGTTCACAGATACGCAGTATTTT

D gene: TRBD2
J gene: TRBJ2-7
clone size: few
V gene: TRBV20-1
CDR3 protein: CSAPRTSGGSSYEQYF
CDR3 DNA: TGCAGTGCTCCAAGGACTAGCGGGGGTAGCTCCTACGAGCAGTACTTC

D gene: .
J gene: TRBJ1-3
clone size: .
V gene: TRBV7-8
CDR3 protein: CASSLVLEGTIYF
CDR3 DNA: TGTGCCAGCAGCTTAGTGCTCGAAGGGACCATATATTTT

D gene: .
J gene: TRBJ2-7
clone size: .
V gene: TRBV20-1
CDR3 protein: CSARRDSKVYEQYF
CDR3 DNA: TGCAGTGCTAGGCGGGACAGCAAAGTCTACGAGCAGTACTTC

D gene: .
J gene: TRBJ2-1
clone size: .
V gene: TRBV20-1
CDR3 protein: CSAGHWRSYNEQFF
CDR3 DNA: TGCAGTGCTGGCCATTGGAGGTCCTACAATGAGCAGTTCTTC

D gene: .
J gene: TRBJ2-1
clone size: .
V gene: TRBV21-1
CDR3 protein: CASSKKRLVDEQFF
CDR3 DNA: TGTGCCAGCAGCAAGAAACGACTAGTCGATGAGCAGTTCTTC

D gene: .
J gene: TRBJ2-7
clone size: .
V gene: TRBV11-2
CDR3 protein: CASSLAGALNEQYF
CDR3 DNA: TGTGCCAGCAGCTTGGCAGGCGCTTTGAACGAGCAGTACTTC

D gene: TRBD1
J gene: TRBJ2-2
clone size: .
V gene: TRBV7-2
CDR3 protein: CASSFGWDSTGELFF
CDR3 DNA: TGTGCCAGCAGCTTCGGGTGGGACAGCACCGGGGAGCTGTTTTTT

D gene: .
J gene: TRBJ2-5
clone size: few
V gene: TRBV10-1
CDR3 protein: CASSGDGGETQYF
CDR3 DNA: TGCGCCAGCAGTGGAGACGGGGGAGAGACCCAGTACTTC

D gene: .
J gene: TRBJ1-1
clone size: .
V gene: TRBV27
CDR3 protein: CASRSPQTAVQEAFF
CDR3 DNA: TGTGCCAGCAGAAGCCCACAGACTGCTGTACAAGAAGCTTTCTTT

D gene: .
J gene: TRBJ1-6
clone size: .
V gene: TRBV2
CDR3 protein: CVSSVSQYNSPLHF
CDR3 DNA: TGTGTCAGCAGTGTGTCACAGTATAATTCACCCCTCCACTTT

D gene: TRBD1
J gene: TRBJ2-5
clone size: .
V gene: TRBV19
CDR3 protein: CASSIGTAQETQYF
CDR3 DNA: TGTGCCAGTAGTATTGGGACAGCACAAGAGACCCAGTACTTC

D gene: .
J gene: TRBJ1-1
clone size: .
V gene: TRBV21-1
CDR3 protein: CASCPGGAGTEAFF
CDR3 DNA: TGTGCCAGCTGCCCGGGGGGGGCAGGGACTGAAGCTTTCTTT

D gene: .
J gene: TRBJ1-3
clone size: .
V gene: TRBV7-2
CDR3 protein: CASSLGTALSGNTIYF
CDR3 DNA: TGTGCCAGCAGCTTGGGTACAGCACTTTCTGGAAACACCATATATTTT

D gene: .
J gene: TRBJ1-3
clone size: .
V gene: TRBV30
CDR3 protein: CAWSATTFGNTIYF
CDR3 DNA: TGTGCCTGGAGTGCAACGACCTTTGGAAACACCATATATTTT